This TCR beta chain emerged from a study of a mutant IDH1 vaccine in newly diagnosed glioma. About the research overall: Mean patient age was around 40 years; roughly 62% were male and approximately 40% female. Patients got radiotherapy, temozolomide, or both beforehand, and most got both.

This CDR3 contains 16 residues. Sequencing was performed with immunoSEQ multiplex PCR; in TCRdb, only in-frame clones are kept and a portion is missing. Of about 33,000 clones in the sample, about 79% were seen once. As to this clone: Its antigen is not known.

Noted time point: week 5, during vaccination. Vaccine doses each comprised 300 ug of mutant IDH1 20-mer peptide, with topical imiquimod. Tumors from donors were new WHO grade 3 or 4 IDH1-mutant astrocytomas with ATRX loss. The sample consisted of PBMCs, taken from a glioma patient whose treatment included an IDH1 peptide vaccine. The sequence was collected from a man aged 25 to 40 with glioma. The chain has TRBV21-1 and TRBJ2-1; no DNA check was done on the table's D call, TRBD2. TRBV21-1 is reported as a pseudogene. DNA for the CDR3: TGTGCCAGCAGCCCTAATAGGACTAGCGGTTACAATGAGCAGTTCTTC. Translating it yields CASSPNRTSGYNEQFF.